A selection of T cell receptor beta chains follows, all from one sample in a study of control samples from healthy donors and cancer patients. The repertoire was sequenced with immunoSEQ multiplex PCR; TCRdb's copy has only in-frame clones and lacks some. The sample yields around 68,000 clones, 83% seen once. The sample taken for sequencing was blood. The origin of the receptors is a man aged 55-75 years in good health. CDR3s include the opening cysteine and the closing phenylalanine or tryptophan. The order of the fields is clone size, D gene, V gene, J gene, CDR3 DNA, CDR3 protein. A D gene is named only where the DNA matches it firmly. Clone size is given for some rows only: seen once, a few or many times, or a class if the clone is expanded.

NA	TRBD2	TRBV4-2	TRBJ2-1	TGTGCCAGCAGCCAATTTGTGGGGACTAGCGGGAGAAATGAGCAGTTCTTC	CASSQFVGTSGRNEQFF
NA	TRBD1	TRBV11-2	TRBJ1-2	TGTGCCAGCAGCTTAGCAGGGACAGGGTTCGCGTCGGGCTACACCTTC	CASSLAGTGFASGYTF
NA	NA	TRBV7-2	TRBJ2-1	TGTGCCAGCAGCTTAGCCCCGACTAGGGGGTCCTACAATGAGCAGTTCTTC	CASSLAPTRGSYNEQFF
NA	NA	TRBV3-1/TRBV3-2	TRBJ2-1	TGTGCCAGCAGCCAAGATTGGACCGGGGGAGGTGAGCAGTTCTTC	CASSQDWTGGGEQFF
few	NA	TRBV5-4	TRBJ2-3	TGTGCCAGCAGCTCCCGACTGAATCAGTTGACTCGCACGCAGTATTTT	CASSSRLNQLTRTQYF
once	TRBD2	TRBV5-6	TRBJ2-7	TGTGCCAGCAGCTGGACTAGGACCTACGAGCAGTACTTC	CASSWTRTYEQYF
NA	NA	TRBV7-2	TRBJ2-1	TGTGCCAGCAGCGCATTCAGGGCACAGTGGAATGAGCAGTTCTTC	CASSAFRAQWNEQFF
NA	TRBD2	TRBV5-1	TRBJ2-7	TGCGCCAGCAGCTTGCAAGTTAGCGGGAGCTCCTACGAGCAGTACTTC	CASSLQVSGSSYEQYF
few	TRBD2	TRBV11-2	TRBJ2-5	TGTGCCAGCAGCTTAGTGGCGGGACTAGAGGGGGAGACCCAGTACTTC	CASSLVAGLEGETQYF
NA	NA	TRBV7-9	TRBJ2-3	TGTGCCAGCAGCTTAGTTTTGGGTGATACGCAGTATTTT	CASSLVLGDTQYF
NA	NA	TRBV7-7	TRBJ1-3	TGTGCCAGCTCCAGTCGCATTGGGAACACCATATATTTT	CASSSRIGNTIYF
NA	TRBD1	TRBV15	TRBJ1-5	TGTGCCACCAGCTGGGACAGGGGGAATCAGCCCCAGCATTTT	CATSWDRGNQPQHF
once	NA	TRBV6-1	TRBJ2-5	TGTGCCAGCAGTGAAGGGTTGGAGGTTCAAGAGACCCAGTACTTC	CASSEGLEVQETQYF
NA	NA	TRBV19	TRBJ1-1	TGTGCCAGTAGTATAAGGATAGTCAAGAACACTGAAGCTTTCTTT	CASSIRIVKNTEAFF
NA	TRBD1	TRBV19	TRBJ2-1	TGTGCCAGTACCCTGACAGGGGGGAATGAGCAGTTCTTC	CASTLTGGNEQFF
NA	TRBD1	TRBV5-1	TRBJ2-1	TGCGCCAGCAGCCTAGCTGGGACAGGGGTTGGGAGTAGGGACAATGAGCAGTTCTTC	CASSLAGTGVGSRDNEQFF
NA	NA	TRBV18	TRBJ1-5	TGTGCCAGCTCAGGGGACGTTGATCAGCCCCAGCATTTT	CASSGDVDQPQHF
NA	TRBD2	TRBV5-1	TRBJ2-1	TGCGCCAGCAGCTTGAGCCTAGCGGGAGGGCTTAATGAGCAGTTCTTC	CASSLSLAGGLNEQFF
NA	TRBD1	TRBV23-1	TRBJ2-1	TGCGCCAGCAGTCTCTGCCGGGACAGCAATGAGCAGTTCTTC	CASSLCRDSNEQFF
once	NA	TRBV6-2/TRBV6-3	TRBJ2-1	TGTGCCAGTAGCCGGGACTGGTCTAGGGATGAGCAGTTCTTC	CASSRDWSRDEQFF
NA	TRBD2	TRBV9	TRBJ2-1	TGTGCCAGCAGCGGTAGCGGGATCTACAATGAGCAGTTCTTC	CASSGSGIYNEQFF
NA	NA	TRBV28	TRBJ2-7	TGTGCCAGCAGTTTAGGGTGGGGGAACCTCGCGTACGAGCAGTACTTC	CASSLGWGNLAYEQYF
NA	NA	TRBV7-9	TRBJ1-5	TGTGCCAGCAGCTTAGCCCCTGGGCAGCCCCAGCATTTT	CASSLAPGQPQHF
NA	NA	TRBV5-8	TRBJ2-5	TGTGCCAGCAGCTTGGTCCGTGGCAGGACAAAAGAGACCCAGTACTTC	CASSLVRGRTKETQYF
once	NA	TRBV29-1	TRBJ2-1	TGCAGCGGTCGGGAGTATGAGCAGTTCTTC	CSGREYEQFF
NA	NA	TRBV30	TRBJ2-7	TGTGCCTGGAGTTTGAGCAGCACGGGCGAGCAGTACTTC	CAWSLSSTGEQYF
NA	NA	TRBV7-2	TRBJ2-2	TGTGCCAGCAGGAAGGCGTCGGAGCTGTTTTTT	CASRKASELFF
NA	NA	TRBV6-2/TRBV6-3	TRBJ1-2	TGTGCCAGCAGTCCCAATCCCGGTCCTCCCTATGGCTACACCTTC	CASSPNPGPPYGYTF
few	NA	TRBV18	TRBJ1-5	TGTGCCAGCTCACCATCCGCTAGCGATCAGCCCCAGCATTTT	CASSPSASDQPQHF
NA	NA	TRBV7-9	TRBJ2-1	TGTGCCAGCAGCTTAGGAGCGGGCAGCTCCTACAATGAGCAGTTCTTC	CASSLGAGSSYNEQFF
few	TRBD1	TRBV10-3	TRBJ2-2	TGTGCCATCAGAAAAAATTCAGGGGGCTCGACCGGGGAGCTGTTTTTT	CAIRKNSGGSTGELFF
NA	TRBD2	TRBV19	TRBJ2-7	TGTGCCAGTAGCCCACTAGCGGCGTCCTACGAGCAGTACTTC	CASSPLAASYEQYF
NA	TRBD1	TRBV19	TRBJ1-6	TGTGCCAGTAAACTTTCACAGGGGGCGAATTCACCCCTCCACTTT	CASKLSQGANSPLHF